These 18 T cell receptor beta chains originate from one sample sequenced in a study of CD8 T cells in Susac syndrome. An amount of RNA that ranged from roughly 0.45 to 1 ug was reverse transcribed with random hexamers. TCRdb re-called the immunoSEQ multiplex PCR reads with MiXCR, one entry per CDR3 protein. The sample lists 200,000 or so distinct CDR3 sequences, around 95% occurring once. Sequencing was performed on CD4+ T cells from PBMCs. These receptors all come from a human donor with Susac syndrome.

The gene calls are TRBV27 and TRBJ2-1; 9 bases match TRBD2. J was trimmed by 10 bases and V by 8 bases; bases with no gene match: 15. The CDR3 is 15 residues long. Germline V gives CDR1 MNHEY, CDR2 SMNVEV (reference sequence). In DNA, the CDR3 is TGTGCCAGCTCCCGGCGGGGGGGCCTGGTATCCGAGCAGTTCTTC. Encoded protein: CASSRRGGLVSEQFF.

This chain links TRBV7-2 with TRBJ1-2, with 8 bases aligning to TRBD1. Germline CDR1 is SGHTA and CDR2 is FQGNSA. The length of the CDR3 is 15 residues. V lost 5 bases and J lost 3; bases outside the gene matches: 8. The CDR3 protein is CASSPPPGQDYGYTF. The CDR3 DNA is TGTGCCAGCAGCCCACCACCGGGACAGGACTATGGCTACACCTTC.

This chain joins TRBV23-1 and TRBJ1-3, with D perhaps TRBD1 (6 bases). TRBV23-1 belongs to the ORF category, with a function that is uncertain. Trimming removed 11 bases from V and 5 bases from J, with 19 bases in between. The CDR3 loop spans 14 amino acids. CDR3 bases: TGCGCCCATCTGAAGGGGGGGGAGAGAAACACCATATATTTT. It translates to CAHLKGGERNTIYF.

This chain links TRBV5-4 with TRBJ1-6; 11 bases fit TRBD1. Germline CDR1 reads SGHNT; CDR2 reads YYREEE (reference sequence). CDR3 size: 13 residues. J lost 11 bases, V lost 6 bases, and 4 bases had no gene match. For the CDR3, the DNA is TGTGCCAGCACACCGGGACAGGGGGCACCCCTCCACTTT. Amino acid sequence: CASTPGQGAPLHF.

V gene TRBV20-1 combines with J gene TRBJ2-1; tentative D call: TRBD2 (5 bases). CDR3 size: 21 residues. The germline V and J ends were trimmed by 2 bases and 2 bases, with 31 bases remaining between them. CDR1 is DFQATT, CDR2 SNEGSKA, per germline (reference sequence). CDR3 sequence (DNA): TGCAGTGCTAGACGCCACCTTACAAGGATCGAGGCCGGGGTCCCCTACAATGAGCAGTTCTTC. It codes for CSARRHLTRIEAGVPYNEQFF.

The V call is TRBV30, the J call TRBJ2-7; 7 nucleotides match TRBD1. The CDR3 spans 13 residues. Germline CDR1 GTSNPN, CDR2 SVGIG (reference sequence). V lost 2 bases to trimming and J lost 3 bases; unmatched junction nucleotides: 4. Here the CDR3 DNA reads TGTGCCTGGAGTAAAAGGGGGCTCTACGAGCAGTACTTC. It is translated as CAWSKRGLYEQYF.

This chain connects TRBV7-9 to TRBJ2-1; D uncertain. The CDR3 contains 12 residues. CDR1 SEHNR and CDR2 FQNEAQ come from the germline V gene (reference sequence). V gave up 4 bases and J gave up 10 bases, with 11 bases separating them. The CDR3 spells CASSSSLNEQFF. Here the CDR3 DNA reads TGTGCCAGCAGCTCGAGCCTAAACGAGCAGTTCTTC.

The V call is TRBV14, the J call TRBJ2-7; D not certain. Between the trimmed V and J ends, which lost 4 bases and 0 bases, there was a span of 7 bases. This CDR3 spans 13 amino acids. Looked up from germline, CDR1 is SGHDN and CDR2 is FVKESK. Here the CDR3 DNA reads TGTGCCAGCAGCCGGGCGGACTCCTACGAGCAGTACTTC. This encodes CASSRADSYEQYF.

The rearrangement joins TRBV12-3 or TRBV12-4 to TRBJ2-6, with a tentative D call TRBD1 (6 bases). The CDR3 consists of 15 residues. V dropped 7 bases and J dropped 4 bases, with 14 bases sitting between them. CDR3 protein: CASKLQGPGANVLTF. In DNA form, the CDR3 reads TGTGCCAGCAAACTACAGGGACCCGGGGCCAACGTCCTGACTTTC.

This sequence joins TRBV11-2 and TRBJ1-3; 8 bases line up with TRBD1. The length of the CDR3 is 17 residues. CDR1 and CDR2 from the germline V gene are SGHAT and FQNNGV. J gave up 3 bases and V 4 bases, and 11 bases lay outside the gene matches. In DNA form, the CDR3 reads TGTGCCAGCAGCTCGGACCTGACAGGGGTTTTTGGAAACACCATATATTTT. This translates into CASSSDLTGVFGNTIYF.

The J gene is TRBJ2-1, the V gene TRBV6-6, with 9 bases matching TRBD2. The J segment lost 4 bases and the V segment lost 0 bases, leaving 4 bases of the junction unmatched. The CDR3 is 16 amino acids. Germline V gene sequence: CDR1 MNHNY, CDR2 SVGAGI (reference sequence). The DNA for the CDR3 is TGTGCCAGCAGTTACTCGACGAGCGGGGGGTACAATGAGCAGTTCTTC. Protein product: CASSYSTSGGYNEQFF.

CDR3 DNA sequence: TGTGCCACCAGCAGAGCCGGGACGCCTGAAGCTTTCTTT. Protein: CATSRAGTPEAFF. The chain carries TRBV15 and TRBJ1-1, with a tentative D call TRBD1 (5 bases). CDR3 length: 13 amino acids. Trimming removed 1 base at V and 6 bases at J, with 9 bases between. The germline CDR1 and CDR2 sequences are LNHNV and YYDKDF (reference sequence).

This chain connects TRBV3-1 to TRBJ2-7; D ambiguous. Germline CDR1 is LGHDT and CDR2 is YNNKEL (reference sequence). The CDR3 has 14 amino acids. Trimming stripped 2 bases from V and 2 bases from J, with 10 bases between. As DNA, the CDR3 is TGTGCCAGCAGCCAAATTTCTGGCCCCTACGAGCAGTACTTC. It encodes CASSQISGPYEQYF.

This sequence joins TRBV30 and TRBJ2-5; TRBD2 agrees at 7 bases. The CDR3 has 13 residues. Trimming took 4 bases from V and 3 from J; bases not matched to a gene: 5. Per germline, CDR1 GTSNPN and CDR2 SVGIG (reference sequence). CDR3 in amino acids: CAWNGGSEETQYF. CDR3 DNA sequence: TGTGCCTGGAACGGGGGGAGCGAAGAGACCCAGTACTTC.

The CDR3 region is CSVEVSSGEKLFF. The DNA for the CDR3 is TGCAGCGTTGAGGTCTCATCGGGGGAAAAACTGTTTTTT. The chain combines TRBV29-1 with TRBJ1-4, with D unresolved. Looked up from germline, CDR1 is SQVTM and CDR2 is ANQGSEA. The CDR3 extends over 13 amino acids. Trimming cost V 3 bases and J 8 bases, with 13 bases left between them.

This chain links TRBV7-9 with TRBJ1-2; tentatively, D is TRBD1 (5 bases). This CDR3 is built from 16 residues. Germline CDR1 reads SEHNR; CDR2 reads FQNEAQ (reference sequence). Trimming cost V 0 bases and J 4 bases, with 15 bases left between them. CDR3 region: CASSLASGTYIYGYTF. Here the CDR3 DNA reads TGTGCCAGCAGCTTAGCGTCCGGGACCTATATCTATGGCTACACCTTC.

This clonotype is a singleton in its sample. This chain connects TRBV7-8 to TRBJ2-3; TRBD2 aligns across 9 bases. V lost 1 base, J lost 11 bases, and 4 bases stayed unmatched. The CDR3 sequence is 13 residues long. Germline V gene lookup returns CDR1 SGHVS and CDR2 FQNEAQ. CDR3 in amino acids: CASSLERGAGQYF. The CDR3, as DNA: TGTGCCAGCAGCTTAGAGCGGGGGGCGGGGCAGTATTTT.

The chain carries TRBV12-3 or TRBV12-4 and TRBJ2-1; D perhaps matches TRBD1 (6 bases). V lost 6 bases and J lost 6, with 12 bases in between. The CDR3 contains 13 residues. CDR3 sequence reads: CASRVQGANEQFF. The CDR3 DNA reads as TGTGCCAGCAGGGTACAGGGCGCCAATGAGCAGTTCTTC.